This T cell receptor beta chain was sequenced during a study of CD8 T cells in Susac syndrome. Findings and caveats of the study: It was acknowledged in the study that its TCR sequencing and HLA analysis involved a relatively small number of individuals.

This clonotype was observed a few times. Its target is not known. Purification of the CD8+ and CD4+ T cells relied on negative isolation, and TEMRA cells underwent FACS enrichment. After removal of 4 bases from V and 11 bases from J, the junction contained 9 bases not matched to a gene. This CDR3 region has 15 residues. In germline, CDR1 is SGHTA, CDR2 FQGNSA. RNA was extracted with the RNeasy kit, and a quantity of 0.5 to 1 ug was reverse transcribed using random hexamers. An immunoSEQ multiplex PCR amplified TCR beta CDR3 over 54 Vbeta and 13 Jbeta. TCRdb re-called the immunoSEQ multiplex PCR reads with MiXCR, one entry per CDR3 protein. The sample yields under 350,000 distinct CDR3 sequences, roughly 94% seen once.

This sequence originates from a human donor with multiple sclerosis. The specimen was CD4+ T cells from PBMCs. The V gene is TRBV7-2, the J gene TRBJ1-6, with 9 bases fitting TRBD1. The CDR3 bases are TGTGCCAGCAGCTCAGCCGACAGGGGGATAACACCCCTCCACTTT. Protein: CASSSADRGITPLHF.